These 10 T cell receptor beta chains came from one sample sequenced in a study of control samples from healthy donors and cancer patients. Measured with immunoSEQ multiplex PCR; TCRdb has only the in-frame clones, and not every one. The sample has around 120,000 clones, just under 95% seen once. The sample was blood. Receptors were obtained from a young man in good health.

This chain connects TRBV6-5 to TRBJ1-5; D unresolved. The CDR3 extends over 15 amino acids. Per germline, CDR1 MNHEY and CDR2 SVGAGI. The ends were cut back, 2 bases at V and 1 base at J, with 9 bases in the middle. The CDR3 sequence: CASSYRRASNQPQHF. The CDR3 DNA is TGTGCCAGCAGTTACAGGAGGGCAAGCAATCAGCCCCAGCATTTT.

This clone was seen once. CDR3 sequence (DNA): TGCAGCGCCGGAAGGCCAGGCGGAAGTTGGTACGAGCAGTACTTC. It specifies CSAGRPGGSWYEQYF. The rearrangement links TRBV29-1 to TRBJ2-7; D is uncertain. V was trimmed by 7 bases and J by 4 bases, leaving 23 bases between them. Germline assignment: CDR1 SQVTM and CDR2 ANQGSEA. This CDR3 contains 15 residues.

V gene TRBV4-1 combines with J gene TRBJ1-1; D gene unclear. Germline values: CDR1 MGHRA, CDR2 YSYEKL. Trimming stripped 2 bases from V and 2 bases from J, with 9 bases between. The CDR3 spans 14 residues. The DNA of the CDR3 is TGCGCCAGCAGCCAATCGGCAGAAAACACTGAAGCTTTCTTT. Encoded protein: CASSQSAENTEAFF.

DNA of the CDR3: TGTGCCAGCAGCAACTACGAGACCCAGTACTTC. Translating it yields CASSNYETQYF. This rearrangement joins TRBV7-2 to TRBJ2-5, with unresolved D. The CDR3 length is 11 residues. Germline CDR1 is SGHTA and CDR2 is FQGNSA. V lost 5 bases and J lost 5, with 6 bases in between.

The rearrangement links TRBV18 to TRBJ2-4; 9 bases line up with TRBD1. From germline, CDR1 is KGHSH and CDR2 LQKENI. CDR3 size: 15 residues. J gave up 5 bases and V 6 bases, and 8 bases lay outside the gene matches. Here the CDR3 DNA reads TGTGCCAGCTCGCGAACCGGGACAGGGCAAAACATTCAGTACTTC. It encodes CASSRTGTGQNIQYF. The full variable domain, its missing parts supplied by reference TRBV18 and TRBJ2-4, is NAGVMQNPRHLVRRRGQEARLRCSPMKGHSHVYWYRQLPEEGLKFMVYLQKENIIDESGMPKERFSAEFPKEGPSILRIQQVVRGDSAAYFCASSRTGTGQNIQYFGAGTRLSVL.

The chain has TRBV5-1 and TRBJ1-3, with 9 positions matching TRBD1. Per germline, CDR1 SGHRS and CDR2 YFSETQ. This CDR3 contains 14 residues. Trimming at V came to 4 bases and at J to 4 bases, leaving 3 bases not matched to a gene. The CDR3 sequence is CASSAGTGGNTIYF. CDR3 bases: TGCGCCAGCAGCGCGGGGACAGGGGGAAACACCATATATTTT.

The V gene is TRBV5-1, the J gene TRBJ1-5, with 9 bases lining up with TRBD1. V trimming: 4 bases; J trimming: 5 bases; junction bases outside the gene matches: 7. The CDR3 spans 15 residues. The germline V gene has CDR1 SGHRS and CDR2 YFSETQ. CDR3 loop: CASSPGGQGYQPQHF. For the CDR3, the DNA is TGCGCCAGCAGCCCCGGGGGACAGGGCTATCAGCCCCAGCATTTT.

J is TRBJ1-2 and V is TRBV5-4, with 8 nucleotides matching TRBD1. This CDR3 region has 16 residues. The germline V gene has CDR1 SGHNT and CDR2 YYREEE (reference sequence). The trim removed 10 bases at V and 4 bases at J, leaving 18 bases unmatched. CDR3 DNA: TGTGCCGGCTCTAGGGGACAGGACCATTTCTTCTATGGCTACACCTTC. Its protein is CAGSRGQDHFFYGYTF.

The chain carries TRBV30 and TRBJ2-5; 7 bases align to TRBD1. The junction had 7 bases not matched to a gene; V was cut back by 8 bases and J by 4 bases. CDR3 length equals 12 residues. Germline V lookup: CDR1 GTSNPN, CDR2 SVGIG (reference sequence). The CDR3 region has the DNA TGTGCCCGATCGACAGGGCGAGAGACCCAGTACTTC. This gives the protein CARSTGRETQYF.

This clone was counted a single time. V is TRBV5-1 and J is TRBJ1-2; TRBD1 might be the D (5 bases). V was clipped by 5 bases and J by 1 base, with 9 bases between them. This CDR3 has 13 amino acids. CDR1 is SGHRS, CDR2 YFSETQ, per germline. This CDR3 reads CASRFDSNYGYTF. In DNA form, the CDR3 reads TGCGCCAGCAGATTTGACAGTAACTATGGCTACACCTTC.